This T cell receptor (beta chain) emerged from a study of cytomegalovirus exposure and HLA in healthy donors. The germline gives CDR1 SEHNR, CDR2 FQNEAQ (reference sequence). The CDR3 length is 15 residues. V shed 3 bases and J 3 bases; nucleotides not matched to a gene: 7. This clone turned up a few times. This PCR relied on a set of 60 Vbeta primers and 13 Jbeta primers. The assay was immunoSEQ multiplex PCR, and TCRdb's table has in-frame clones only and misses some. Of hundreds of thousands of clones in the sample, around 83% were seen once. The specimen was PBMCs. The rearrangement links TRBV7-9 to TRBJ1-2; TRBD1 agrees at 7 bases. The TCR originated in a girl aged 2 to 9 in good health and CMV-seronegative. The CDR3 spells CASSFGTGEDYGYTF. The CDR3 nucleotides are TGTGCCAGCAGCTTCGGAACAGGGGAGGACTATGGCTACACCTTC. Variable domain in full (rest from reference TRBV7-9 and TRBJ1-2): DTGVSQNPRHKITKRGQNVTFRCDPISEHNRLYWYRQTLGQGPEFLTYFQNEAQLEKSRLLSDRFSAERPKGSFSTLEIQRTEQGDSAMYLCASSFGTGEDYGYTFGSGTRLTVV.